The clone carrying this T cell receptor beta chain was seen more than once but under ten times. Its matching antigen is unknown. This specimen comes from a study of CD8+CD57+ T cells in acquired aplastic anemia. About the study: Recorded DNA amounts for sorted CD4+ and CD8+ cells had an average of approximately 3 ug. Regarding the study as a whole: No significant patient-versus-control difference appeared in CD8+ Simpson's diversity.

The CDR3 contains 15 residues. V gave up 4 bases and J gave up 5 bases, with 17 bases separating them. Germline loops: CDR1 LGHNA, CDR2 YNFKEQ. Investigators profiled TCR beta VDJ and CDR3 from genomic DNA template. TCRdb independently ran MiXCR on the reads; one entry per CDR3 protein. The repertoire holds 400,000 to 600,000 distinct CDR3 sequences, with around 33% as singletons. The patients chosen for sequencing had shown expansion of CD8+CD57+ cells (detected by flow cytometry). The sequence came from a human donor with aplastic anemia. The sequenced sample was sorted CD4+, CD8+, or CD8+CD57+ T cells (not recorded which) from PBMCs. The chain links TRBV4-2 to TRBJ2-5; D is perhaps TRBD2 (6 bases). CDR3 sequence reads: CASSLKGDSEETQYF. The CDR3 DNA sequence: TGTGCCAGCAGCCTCAAAGGGGACTCTGAGGAGACCCAGTACTTC.